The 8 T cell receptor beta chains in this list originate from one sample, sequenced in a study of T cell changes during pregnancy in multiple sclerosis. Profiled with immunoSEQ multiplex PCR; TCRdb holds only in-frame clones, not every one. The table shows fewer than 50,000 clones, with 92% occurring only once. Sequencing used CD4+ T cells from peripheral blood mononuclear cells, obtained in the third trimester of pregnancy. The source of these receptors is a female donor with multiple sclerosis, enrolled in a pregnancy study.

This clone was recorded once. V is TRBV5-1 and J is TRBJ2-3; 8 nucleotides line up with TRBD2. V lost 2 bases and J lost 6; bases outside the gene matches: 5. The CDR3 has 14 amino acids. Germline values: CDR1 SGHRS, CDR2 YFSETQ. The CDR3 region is CASSLTAGEDTQYF. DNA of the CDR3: TGCGCCAGCAGCTTAACAGCGGGAGAGGATACGCAGTATTTT.

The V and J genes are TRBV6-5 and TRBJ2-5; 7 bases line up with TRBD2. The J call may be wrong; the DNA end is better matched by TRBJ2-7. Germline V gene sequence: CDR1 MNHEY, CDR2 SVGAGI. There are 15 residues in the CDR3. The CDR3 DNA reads TGTGCCAGCAGTCCGATTGCGGGAGTTTCCTACGAGCAGTACTTC. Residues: CASSPIAGVSYEQYF.

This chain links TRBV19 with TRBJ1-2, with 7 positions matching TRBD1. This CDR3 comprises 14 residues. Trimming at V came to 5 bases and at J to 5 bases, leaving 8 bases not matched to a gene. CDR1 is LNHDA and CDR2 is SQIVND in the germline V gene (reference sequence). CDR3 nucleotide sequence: TGTGCCAGTAGTCTACAGGGGTCGGCTTATGGCTACACCTTC. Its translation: CASSLQGSAYGYTF.

The CDR3 DNA reads TGTGCCAGTAGTATTCAGTTAGAATGGCAGGTGGGGACCCAGTACTTC. Translation: CASSIQLEWQVGTQYF. The chain employs TRBV19 and TRBJ2-5; D remains ambiguous. Trimming shortened V by 3 bases and J by 7 bases, and 21 bases separated the two germline ends. The CDR3 length is 16 residues. CDR1 and CDR2 from the germline V gene are LNHDA and SQIVND (reference sequence).

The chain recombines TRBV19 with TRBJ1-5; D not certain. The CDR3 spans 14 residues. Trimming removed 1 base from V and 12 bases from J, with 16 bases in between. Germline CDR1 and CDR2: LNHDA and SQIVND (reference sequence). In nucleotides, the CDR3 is TGTGCCAGTAGTATAGGTCAGCTAGAGGGAAACCAGCATTTT. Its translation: CASSIGQLEGNQHF.

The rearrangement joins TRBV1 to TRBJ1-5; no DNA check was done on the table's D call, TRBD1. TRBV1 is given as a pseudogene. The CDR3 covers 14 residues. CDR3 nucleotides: TGCACCAGCCCCGGAACAGGGGGCAATCAGCCCCAGCATTTT. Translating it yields CTSPGTGGNQPQHF.

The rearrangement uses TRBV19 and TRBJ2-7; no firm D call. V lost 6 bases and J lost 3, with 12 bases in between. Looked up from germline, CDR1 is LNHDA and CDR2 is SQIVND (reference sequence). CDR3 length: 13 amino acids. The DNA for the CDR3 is TGTGCCAGTAGCGTGGCGGTTTTCTACGAGCAGTACTTC. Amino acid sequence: CASSVAVFYEQYF.

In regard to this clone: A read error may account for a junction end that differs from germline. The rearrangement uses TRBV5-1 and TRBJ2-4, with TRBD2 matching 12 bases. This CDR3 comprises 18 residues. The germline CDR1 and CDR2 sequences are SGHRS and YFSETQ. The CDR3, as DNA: TGCGCCAGCAGCGGGGGACTAGCGGGTAGAGGGGGGAAAAGCATTCAGTACTTC. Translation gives CASSGGLAGRGGKSIQYF.